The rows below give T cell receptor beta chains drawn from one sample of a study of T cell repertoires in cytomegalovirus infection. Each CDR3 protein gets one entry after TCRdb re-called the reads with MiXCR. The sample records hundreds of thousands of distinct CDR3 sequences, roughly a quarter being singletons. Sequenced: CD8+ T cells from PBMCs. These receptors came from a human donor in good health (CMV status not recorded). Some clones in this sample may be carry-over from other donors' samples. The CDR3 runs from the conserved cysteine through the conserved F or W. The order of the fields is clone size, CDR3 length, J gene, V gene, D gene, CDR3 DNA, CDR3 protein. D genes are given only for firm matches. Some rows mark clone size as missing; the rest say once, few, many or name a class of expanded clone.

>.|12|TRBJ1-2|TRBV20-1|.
TGCAGTGCTAGAGTCAGTAACTATGGCTACACCTTC
CSARVSNYGYTF
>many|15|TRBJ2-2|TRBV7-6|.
TGTGCCAGCAGTGCGTTCGGGGACGACACCGGGGAGCTGTTTTTT
CASSAFGDDTGELFF
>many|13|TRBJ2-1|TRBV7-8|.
TGTGCCAGCAGACAAACCCCGACGGATGAGCAGTTCTTC
CASRQTPTDEQFF
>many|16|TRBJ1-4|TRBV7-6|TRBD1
TGTGCCAGCAGCTTAGAGACAGGGACAGGGGCGGAAAAACTGTTTTTT
CASSLETGTGAEKLFF
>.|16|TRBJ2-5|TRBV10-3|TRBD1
TGTGCCATCAGTGTCGGGACAGGTTCGAACCAAGAGACCCAGTACTTC
CAISVGTGSNQETQYF
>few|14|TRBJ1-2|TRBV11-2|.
TGTGCCAGCAGCTTAGTTGCCGACCTGGATGGCTACACCTTC
CASSLVADLDGYTF
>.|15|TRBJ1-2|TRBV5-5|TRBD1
TGTGCCAGCAACTCTTACGGGACAGGGGGCAATGGCTACACCTTC
CASNSYGTGGNGYTF
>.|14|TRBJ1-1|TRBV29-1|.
TGCAGCGGTCACACCTCCGATGTGAACACTGAAGCTTTCTTT
CSGHTSDVNTEAFF
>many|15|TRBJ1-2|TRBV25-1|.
TGTGCCAGCAGTGGGGCAGGACCGCCGTTATATGGCTACACCTTC
CASSGAGPPLYGYTF
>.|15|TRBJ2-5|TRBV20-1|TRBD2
TGCAGTGCTAGAGATTGGGCTAGCGGACTTGAGACCCAGTACTTC
CSARDWASGLETQYF
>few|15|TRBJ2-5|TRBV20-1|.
TGCAGCGTTCCGGGGGGCCCAATGTACCAAGAGACCCAGTACTTC
CSVPGGPMYQETQYF
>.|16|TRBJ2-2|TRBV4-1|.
TGCGCCAGCAGCCAGACAGCTGTCACATACACCGGGGAGCTGTTTTTT
CASSQTAVTYTGELFF
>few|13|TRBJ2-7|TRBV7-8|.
TGTGCCAGCACCTTAGGGCCCCTGAGGGAGCAGTACTTC
CASTLGPLREQYF
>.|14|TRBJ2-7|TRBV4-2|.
TGTGCCAGCAGCCCTTCCCCGGGGGCCTACGAGCAGTACTTC
CASSPSPGAYEQYF
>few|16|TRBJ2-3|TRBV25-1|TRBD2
TGTGCCAGCAGTACACGGACTAGCTCCTCCACAGATACGCAGTATTTT
CASSTRTSSSTDTQYF
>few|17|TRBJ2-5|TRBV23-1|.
TGCGCCAGCAGTCAATATCTTTACGGGGACTACCAAGAGACCCAGTACTTC
CASSQYLYGDYQETQYF
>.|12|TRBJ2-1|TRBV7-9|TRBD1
TGTGCCAGCAGCTCCCGGGACAGGGAGCAGTTCTTC
CASSSRDREQFF
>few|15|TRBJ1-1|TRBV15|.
TGTGCCACCAGCAGAGATAGGTCGGGGGTCACTGAAGCTTTCTTT
CATSRDRSGVTEAFF
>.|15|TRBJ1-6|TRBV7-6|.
TGTGCCAGCAGCTCCATAGCGAGCTATAATTCACCCCTCCACTTT
CASSSIASYNSPLHF
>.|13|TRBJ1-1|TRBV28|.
TGTGCCAGCAGCCCCCGGGGAATCACTGAAGCTTTCTTT
CASSPRGITEAFF
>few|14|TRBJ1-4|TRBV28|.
TGTGCCAGCAGTCTACAGGGAGTGGGTGAAAAACTGTTTTTT
CASSLQGVGEKLFF
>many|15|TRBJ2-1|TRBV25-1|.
TGTGCCAGCAGTGAATATGCTAACGCGGGCGATGAGCAGTTCTTC
CASSEYANAGDEQFF
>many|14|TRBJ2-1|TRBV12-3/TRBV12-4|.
TGTGCCAGCAGTTTCGCCAGGGTAGGCAATGAGCAGTTCTTC
CASSFARVGNEQFF
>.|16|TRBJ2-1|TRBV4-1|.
TGCGCCAGCAGCCAAGATTGGCAAGTATCTAACAATGAGCAGTTCTTC
CASSQDWQVSNNEQFF
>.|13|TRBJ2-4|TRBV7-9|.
TGTGCCAGCAGCCTCGGGAGTGGAAACATTCAGTACTTC
CASSLGSGNIQYF
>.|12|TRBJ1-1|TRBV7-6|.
TGTGCCAGCACCCCCCAGGGGCCTGAAGCTTTCTTT
CASTPQGPEAFF
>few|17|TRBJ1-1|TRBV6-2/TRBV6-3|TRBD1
TGTGCCAGCAGTTCGAGGAGGGGACAGTCCTTGAACACTGAAGCTTTCTTT
CASSSRRGQSLNTEAFF
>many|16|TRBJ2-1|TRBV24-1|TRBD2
TGTGCCACCAGTGAGGGGGACTATCTCTCCTACGATGAGCAGTTCTTC
CATSEGDYLSYDEQFF
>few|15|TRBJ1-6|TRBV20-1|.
TGCAGTGCTAGAGGGGAGGACTCCTATAATTCACCCCTCCACTTT
CSARGEDSYNSPLHF
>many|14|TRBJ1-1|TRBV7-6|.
TGTGCCAGCAGCTTGGGGGAAATGGACACTGAAGCTTTCTTT
CASSLGEMDTEAFF
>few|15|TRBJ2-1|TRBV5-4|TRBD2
TGTGCCAGCAGCTTGGAAGGACTAGTCGTCGATGAGCAGTTCTTC
CASSLEGLVVDEQFF
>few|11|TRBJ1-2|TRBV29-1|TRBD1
TGCAGCGCAGAGACAGGGAACGGCTACACCTTC
CSAETGNGYTF
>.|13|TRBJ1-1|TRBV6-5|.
TGTGCCAGCAGCGCGGGGGGACCTCTAGTTGCTTTCTTT
CASSAGGPLVAFF
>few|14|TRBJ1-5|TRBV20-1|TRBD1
TGCAGTGCTCAACTGACAGGGATGGGTCAGCCCCAGCATTTT
CSAQLTGMGQPQHF
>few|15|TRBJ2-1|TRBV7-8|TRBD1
TGTGCCAGCGCCCCCTTTGGGACAGTCTACAATGAGCAGTTCTTC
CASAPFGTVYNEQFF
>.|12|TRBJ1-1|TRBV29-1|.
TGCAGCCCCGAGGTAGTGGGTACTGAAGCTTTCTTT
CSPEVVGTEAFF